A single sample gave rise to the 16 T cell receptor beta chains below, sequenced in a study of T cells after yellow fever vaccination. TCRdb analysed the 5' RACE reads with MiXCR anew, one entry per CDR3 protein. The table lists 500,000 to 650,000 distinct CDR3 sequences, more than 9% of them singletons. The sample was PBMCs, taken on the day of the yellow fever booster vaccination. These receptors all come from a young man who received the YFV17D yellow fever vaccine.

This clonotype was recorded a few times. This chain connects TRBV7-8 to TRBJ2-1; D may be TRBD2 (6 bases). The CDR3 runs to 15 residues. From germline, CDR1 is SGHVS and CDR2 FQNEAQ. The germline V and J ends were trimmed by 8 bases and 7 bases, with 21 bases remaining between them. Written as DNA, the CDR3 is TGTGCCAGCTACCTCCGGGACTCTGGGTTTAATGAGCAGTTCTTC. Its translation is CASYLRDSGFNEQFF.

This clonotype was counted a few times. The rearrangement uses TRBV20-1 and TRBJ2-2, with TRBD2 matching over 14 bases. Unmatched junction bases numbered 3, after V lost 3 bases and J lost 3 bases. The V gene's germline CDR1 is DFQATT and CDR2 SNEGSKA (reference sequence). CDR3 length: 16 residues. Here the CDR3 DNA reads TGCAGTGCTAGTGGGACTAGCGGGAGAGACACCGGGGAGCTGTTTTTT. Protein sequence: CSASGTSGRDTGELFF.

The chain is built from TRBV5-1 and TRBJ2-5; D remains ambiguous. Germline CDR1 and CDR2: SGHRS and YFSETQ. The V end was cut by 3 bases, the J end by 5 bases, with 20 bases between. CDR3 length: 16 residues. The CDR3 protein is CASSSGSREARETQYF. The CDR3 coding sequence is TGCGCCAGCAGCTCAGGATCCCGAGAGGCGAGGGAGACCCAGTACTTC. Full variable domain (missing parts from reference TRBV5-1 and TRBJ2-5): KAGVTQTPRYLIKTRGQQVTLSCSPISGHRSVSWYQQTPGQGLQFLFEYFSETQRNKGNFPGRFSGRQFSNSRSEMNVSTLELGDSALYLCASSSGSREARETQYFGPGTRLLVL.

The gene calls are TRBV7-2 and TRBJ2-1; unclear D gene. The ends were cut back, 1 base at V and 7 bases at J, with 14 bases in the middle. The CDR3 loop spans 15 amino acids. In germline, CDR1 is SGHTA, CDR2 FQGNSA. The CDR3 bases are TGTGCCAGCAGCTTAGTAGCTGGGTTTGGAAATGAGCAGTTCTTC. Its translation: CASSLVAGFGNEQFF.

The chain links TRBV15 to TRBJ2-4; D ambiguous. V lost 0 bases, J lost 0 bases, and 9 bases lay in between. CDR1 LNHNV and CDR2 YYDKDF come from the germline V gene (reference sequence). The CDR3 sequence is 16 residues long. The CDR3 coding sequence is TGTGCCACCAGCAGAGACCCGGGCCTAGCCAAAAACATTCAGTACTTC. It encodes CATSRDPGLAKNIQYF.

This clonotype turned up a few times. The gene calls are TRBV19 and TRBJ2-1, with TRBD2 matching 13 bases. From germline, CDR1 is LNHDA and CDR2 SQIVND (reference sequence). J lost 8 bases, V lost 4 bases, and 8 bases had no gene match. The CDR3 runs to 16 residues. The CDR3 loop is CASSTSWGLAGYEQFF. The CDR3 nucleotides read TGTGCCAGTAGTACTTCTTGGGGACTAGCGGGATATGAGCAGTTCTTC.

This clonotype was observed a handful of times. CDR3 region: CSVEGAGPGKIYNEQFF. CDR3 sequence (DNA): TGCAGCGTTGAAGGGGCGGGTCCAGGGAAAATCTACAATGAGCAGTTCTTC. The rearrangement joins TRBV29-1 to TRBJ2-1; possibly TRBD1 or TRBD2 for D (5 bases each). V was trimmed by 1 base and J by 3 bases, leaving 19 bases between them. CDR1 and CDR2 from the germline V gene are SQVTM and ANQGSEA. The CDR3 runs 17 residues.

This clonotype appeared a few times. The rearrangement uses TRBV20-1 and TRBJ2-3; D unresolved. V was pared by 0 bases and J by 6 bases, with 10 bases between. The CDR3 has 13 amino acids. The germline V gene encodes CDR1 DFQATT and CDR2 SNEGSKA (reference sequence). CDR3 nucleotides: TGCAGTGCTAGAGACGGAGTAGCCGATACGCAGTATTTT. Translated: CSARDGVADTQYF.

The chain has TRBV5-1 and TRBJ2-3; D unclear. This CDR3 is 16 amino acids long. Trimming took 0 bases from V and 4 from J, leaving 15 bases between them. CDR1 and CDR2 (germline): SGHRS, YFSETQ. The CDR3 sequence: CASSLAYLGGSDTQYF. The CDR3 coding sequence is TGCGCCAGCAGCTTGGCCTATCTTGGTGGGTCAGATACGCAGTATTTT.

The chain is built from TRBV6-2 or TRBV6-3 and TRBJ2-1, with 13 bases aligning to TRBD2. The CDR3 is made up of 16 amino acids. V trimming: 4 bases; J trimming: 9 bases; junction bases outside the gene matches: 9. Germline V gene lookup returns CDR1 MNHEY and CDR2 SVGEGT. The CDR3 DNA reads as TGTGCCAGCAGTTTCCCGGGACTAGCGGGAAGAATTGAGCAGTTCTTC. It specifies CASSFPGLAGRIEQFF.

The V call is TRBV20-1, the J call TRBJ2-1; TRBD2 aligns across 7 bases. Germline assignment: CDR1 DFQATT and CDR2 SNEGSKA (reference sequence). V trimming: 3 bases; J trimming: 0 bases; junction bases outside the gene matches: 8. CDR3 length: 16 residues. The CDR3 DNA sequence: TGCAGTGCTAGGGGGATAGCGGGCCGCTCCTACAATGAGCAGTTCTTC. This translates into CSARGIAGRSYNEQFF.

This sequence joins TRBV5-1 and TRBJ2-1; possibly TRBD2 for D (7 bases). CDR3 size: 13 residues. Trimming stripped 3 bases from V and 7 bases from J, with 11 bases between. Germline-derived CDR1 and CDR2 are SGHRS and YFSETQ. The CDR3 nucleotides are TGCGCCAGCAGCTGGGGGGGGCGAAATGAGCAGTTCTTC. Translation gives CASSWGGRNEQFF.

This chain connects TRBV19 to TRBJ2-7; 9 positions agree with TRBD1. Germline V gives CDR1 LNHDA, CDR2 SQIVND (reference sequence). The CDR3 contains 14 residues. The V gene end was trimmed by 5 bases and the J gene end by 2 bases; junction bases not matched to a gene: 4. CDR3 in DNA: TGTGCCAGTAGTTGGGGACAGGGCCCCTACGAGCAGTACTTC. It translates to CASSWGQGPYEQYF.

The rearrangement joins TRBV6-5 to TRBJ2-7; unclear D gene. This CDR3 contains 17 residues. In germline, CDR1 is MNHEY, CDR2 SVGAGI. V was cut by 2 bases and J by 3 bases, with 20 bases left in between. The CDR3 is CASSYPDHRGRNYEQYF. CDR3 bases: TGTGCCAGCAGTTACCCGGATCATAGAGGCCGAAACTACGAGCAGTACTTC.

As concerns this clonotype: An end of the junction does not agree with germline; a read error may underlie this. The J gene is TRBJ1-5, the V gene TRBV29-1; TRBD1 aligns across 7 bases. The CDR3 covers 13 residues. Germline V lookup: CDR1 SQVTM, CDR2 ANQGSEA. The CDR3 here is CSVETGTDQPQHF. The CDR3 region has the DNA TGTAGCGTTGAGACAGGGACCGATCAGCCCCAGCATTTT.

A few counts support this clonotype. V is TRBV4-3 and J is TRBJ2-7, with D uncertain. The germline CDR1 and CDR2 sequences are LGHNA and YSLEER. The CDR3 is 14 residues long. Trimming removed 0 bases from V and 1 base from J, with 7 bases in between. CDR3: CASSQDFISYEQYF. In DNA form, the CDR3 reads TGCGCCAGCAGCCAAGATTTCATATCCTACGAGCAGTACTTC.